This TCR beta chain was observed in a study of T cell responses to AZD1222 COVID-19 vaccine. General study points: Regions left unmutated in variants are reportedly the target of nearly half of spike-specific TCRs. Among AZD1222 vaccinees, only six were seropositive at baseline. Donors were mostly white British, more females; clonal diversity possibly underestimated. Repertoire sampling occurred only after the peak T cell response.

V gave up 5 bases and J gave up 2 bases, with 15 bases separating them. Germline V gene lookup returns CDR1 MNHEY and CDR2 SVGAGI. The CDR3 has 15 amino acids. Produced via immunoSEQ multiplex PCR; TCRdb's table is partial and in-frame only. This sample has tens of thousands of clones, with around 91% found just once. On this clone itself: The target antigen is unknown.

This clonotype was obtained from an adult in good health. The sample in question was peripheral blood, obtained on day 0 of MenACWY control vaccination. The V and J genes are TRBV6-5 and TRBJ1-1; D remains unclear. CDR3 protein: CASSPTSSLNTEAFF. The CDR3 coding sequence is TGTGCCAGCAGTCCCACGTCAAGCCTAAACACTGAAGCTTTCTTT.